One sample yielded the 28 T cell receptor beta chains listed below, sequenced in a study of response to subunit inactivated influenza vaccine. MiXCR was run by TCRdb on the RT-PCR reads, yielding one entry per CDR3 protein. The sample contains about 500,000 distinct CDR3 sequences, approximately 15% of which appear only once. Specimen: CD4+ T cells sorted from PBMCs, collected roughly 24 months after vaccination. The receptors originated from a man in his fifties or sixties who received an inactivated influenza vaccine.

The CDR3 DNA reads as TGTGCCAGCAGCTTGATAGCCAGGGGGGAGTATGGCTACACCTTC. Translating gives CASSLIARGEYGYTF. The chain couples TRBV5-5 to TRBJ1-2; 7 bases fit TRBD1. Germline V gene data show CDR1 as SGHKS and CDR2 as YYEKEE (reference sequence). V lost 1 base and J lost 5; bases outside the gene matches: 8. CDR3 length equals 15 residues.

The chain carries TRBV20-1 and TRBJ2-7; D not certain. This CDR3 has 12 amino acids. Germline V gene sequence: CDR1 DFQATT, CDR2 SNEGSKA (reference sequence). Trimming cost V 0 bases and J 6 bases, with 9 bases left between them. The CDR3 DNA follows: TGCAGTGCTAGAGACGGCAACTCCGAGCAGTACTTC. It specifies CSARDGNSEQYF.

J is TRBJ2-5 and V is TRBV2; D is possibly TRBD2 (6 bases). The V gene lost 6 bases and the J gene lost 2 bases, with 13 bases spanning the gap. The CDR3 is 14 amino acids. Germline CDR1 is SNHLY and CDR2 is FYNNEI. The CDR3 nucleotides are TGTGCCAGCAGAGACGGGGGACCACAAGAGACCCAGTACTTC. Its translation: CASRDGGPQETQYF.

V usage is TRBV28 and J usage is TRBJ2-7, with 12 nucleotides matching TRBD1. CDR3 size: 15 residues. Germline V gives CDR1 MDHEN, CDR2 SYDVKM. V trimming: 3 bases; J trimming: 6 bases; junction bases outside the gene matches: 6. CDR3 amino acids: CASSFAGTGGFEQYF. CDR3 in DNA: TGTGCCAGCAGTTTTGCCGGGACAGGGGGCTTCGAGCAGTACTTC.

The chain has TRBV11-2 and TRBJ2-5; 8 bases match TRBD2. Germline lookup yields CDR1 SGHAT and CDR2 FQNNGV. Germline trimming cut 5 bases from V and 1 base from J; bases unmatched to any gene: 6. This CDR3 has 15 residues. The CDR3 DNA sequence: TGTGCCAGCAGCCCCGGGGGGGGCTTCCAAGAGACCCAGTACTTC. It is translated as CASSPGGGFQETQYF.

This clonotype has at least ten counts. V usage is TRBV12-3 or TRBV12-4 and J usage is TRBJ2-1; no firm D call. The V end lost 7 bases, the J end lost 0 bases, and 13 bases lay between the germline ends. The length of the CDR3 is 15 residues. The CDR3 reads CASTPDLLSYNEQFF. The CDR3 DNA reads as TGTGCCAGCACCCCGGACCTACTCTCCTACAATGAGCAGTTCTTC.

The chain couples TRBV4-2 to TRBJ2-3; D remains ambiguous. This CDR3 spans 13 amino acids. The ends were cut back, 0 bases at V and 6 bases at J, with 7 bases in the middle. The germline V gene encodes CDR1 LGHNA and CDR2 YNFKEQ. The DNA for the CDR3 is TGTGCCAGCAGCCAAGAGAGTGGGGATACGCAGTATTTT. Translated, it gives CASSQESGDTQYF.

V is TRBV20-1 and J is TRBJ1-5; 7 bases line up with TRBD1. Germline V gene sequence: CDR1 DFQATT, CDR2 SNEGSKA (reference sequence). There are 18 residues in the CDR3. J gave up 4 bases and V 2 bases, and 17 bases lay outside the gene matches. The CDR3 DNA reads as TGCAGTGCTAGAAACCTTAGGACCGGGACAGTTTCTAATCAGCCCCAGCATTTT. Translation gives CSARNLRTGTVSNQPQHF.

This clonotype was seen only a few times. The V gene is TRBV12-3 or TRBV12-4, the J gene TRBJ2-5; tentatively, D is TRBD2 (7 bases). The CDR3 totals 15 residues. V lost 1 base and J lost 6, with 15 bases in between. The CDR3 is CASSLVSGGGKTQYF. The CDR3 DNA reads TGTGCCAGCAGTTTAGTTTCGGGGGGCGGGAAGACCCAGTACTTC.

J is TRBJ2-6 and V is TRBV5-6; the match to TRBD1 covers 11 bases. Germline lookup yields CDR1 SGHDT and CDR2 YYEEEE. V was pared by 4 bases and J by 2 bases, with 8 bases of the junction left unmatched. There are 18 residues in the CDR3. CDR3 bases: TGTGCCAGCAGCCTACCGGGACAGGGGGTCGCTGGGGCCAACGTCCTGACTTTC. This gives the protein CASSLPGQGVAGANVLTF.

This clonotype came up many times. The chain links TRBV10-3 to TRBJ2-1, with TRBD1 identical over 8 bases. With 7 bases clipped from V and 0 bases from J, the junction kept 8 bases outside the gene matches. The germline CDR1 and CDR2 sequences are ENHRY and SYGVKD. The CDR3 consists of 16 residues. DNA of the CDR3: TGTGCCATCACCCGGACAGGGCGCAGCTCCTACAATGAGCAGTTCTTC. This codes for CAITRTGRSSYNEQFF.

This clonotype was seen more than once but under ten times. CDR3 region: CASSPGSFGNTIYF. The CDR3 DNA follows: TGCGCCAGCAGTCCGGGGTCGTTCGGAAACACCATATATTTT. The chain is built from TRBV5-1 and TRBJ1-3, with unresolved D. This CDR3 has 14 amino acids. Trimming took 5 bases from V and 4 from J, leaving 13 bases between them. Per germline, CDR1 SGHRS and CDR2 YFSETQ.

This clonotype has only a few counts. The chain combines TRBV10-1 with TRBJ2-3; 9 bases fit TRBD1. Germline lookup yields CDR1 WNHNN and CDR2 SYGVQD (reference sequence). Unmatched junction bases numbered 11, after V lost 2 bases and J lost 8 bases. CDR3 length: 16 amino acids. CDR3 loop: CASSELIGTGTGTQYF. In DNA form, the CDR3 reads TGCGCCAGCAGTGAGCTAATCGGGACAGGGACGGGTACGCAGTATTTT.

Note on this clonotype: This may arise from a read error, as a much more abundant clone is one base away. The J gene is TRBJ2-5, the V gene TRBV28; D is ambiguous. The CDR3 extends over 14 amino acids. The germline V gene encodes CDR1 MDHEN and CDR2 SYDVKM. DNA of the CDR3: TGTGCCGGCAGTTTTTCACAATACCAAGAGACCCAGTACTTC. It is translated as CAGSFSQYQETQYF.

The chain combines TRBV5-1 with TRBJ2-2, with TRBD2 matching over 7 bases. Germline loops: CDR1 SGHRS, CDR2 YFSETQ. V shed 0 bases and J 5 bases; nucleotides not matched to a gene: 7. There are 16 residues in the CDR3. The chain's CDR3 is CASSLAGGSWTGELFF. The DNA for the CDR3 is TGCGCCAGCAGCTTGGCCGGCGGGAGTTGGACCGGGGAGCTGTTTTTT.

The chain is built from TRBV11-2 and TRBJ2-6, with 11 bases identical to TRBD1. J lost 4 bases, V lost 4 bases, and 15 bases had no gene match. This CDR3 has 20 amino acids. From germline, CDR1 is SGHAT and CDR2 FQNNGV. Here the CDR3 reads CASSSGWTGGGISGANVLTF. The CDR3 DNA sequence: TGTGCCAGCAGCTCGGGTTGGACAGGGGGCGGTATATCCGGGGCCAACGTCCTGACTTTC. Complete variable domain (other parts from reference TRBV11-2 and TRBJ2-6): EAGVAQSPRYKIIEKRQSVAFWCNPISGHATLYWYQQILGQGPKLLIQFQNNGVVDDSQLPKDRFSAERLKGVDSTLKIQPAKLEDSAVYLCASSSGWTGGGISGANVLTFGAGSRLTVL.

This clonotype was seen more than once but under ten times. The V gene is TRBV5-4, the J gene TRBJ1-4; D gene unclear. The CDR3 extends over 12 amino acids. V dropped 2 bases and J dropped 4 bases, with 3 bases sitting between them. Germline V lookup: CDR1 SGHNT, CDR2 YYREEE (reference sequence). The chain's CDR3 is CASSFFNEKLFF. DNA of the CDR3: TGTGCCAGCAGCTTTTTTAATGAAAAACTGTTTTTT.

This clonotype was seen a few times. The chain links TRBV24-1 to TRBJ2-2, with unresolved D. Germline V gene sequence: CDR1 KGHDR, CDR2 SFDVKD. This CDR3 spans 15 amino acids. V lost 2 bases, J lost 2 bases, and 8 bases lay in between. The DNA of the CDR3 is TGTGCCACCAGTGATTCCAAAATTAACACCGGGGAGCTGTTTTTT. The encoded protein is CATSDSKINTGELFF.

This clonotype was seen a single time. The CDR3 is CSARGKGSWNTEAFF. The CDR3 DNA reads as TGCAGTGCTAGAGGAAAGGGCAGCTGGAACACTGAAGCTTTCTTT. The genes are TRBV20-1 and TRBJ1-1; D is uncertain. V lost 1 base, J lost 1 base, and 13 bases lay in between. The CDR3 spans 15 residues. Germline CDR1 reads DFQATT; CDR2 reads SNEGSKA (reference sequence).

This clonotype occurred a few times. The V and J genes are TRBV5-4 and TRBJ2-2, with unresolved D. This CDR3 comprises 13 residues. V was cut by 4 bases and J by 5 bases, with 9 bases left in between. Germline V gene sequence: CDR1 SGHNT, CDR2 YYREEE (reference sequence). The CDR3 spells CASSPPWTGELFF. CDR3 DNA sequence: TGTGCCAGCAGCCCGCCGTGGACCGGGGAGCTGTTTTTT. The complete variable domain, with remaining parts taken from reference TRBV5-4 and TRBJ2-2, reads ETGVTQSPTHLIKTRGQQVTLRCSSQSGHNTVSWYQQALGQGPQFIFQYYREEENGRGNFPPRFSGLQFPNYSSELNVNALELDDSALYLCASSPPWTGELFFGEGSRLTVL.

V and J are TRBV7-9 and TRBJ2-1, with a weak D call TRBD1 (7 bases). The length of the CDR3 is 14 residues. Germline values: CDR1 SEHNR, CDR2 FQNEAQ (reference sequence). V gave up 5 bases and J gave up 15 bases, with 23 bases separating them. The CDR3 here is CASSRGRTGLRTFF. Written as DNA, the CDR3 is TGTGCCAGCAGCCGAGGGAGGACAGGACTAAGAACGTTCTTC.

The V gene is TRBV10-3, the J gene TRBJ2-5; 10 bases are shared with TRBD1. The CDR3 contains 19 residues. J lost 7 bases, V lost 4 bases, and 21 bases had no gene match. In germline, CDR1 is ENHRY, CDR2 SYGVKD. CDR3 amino acids: CAISGTGTGALRADGTQYF. As DNA, the CDR3 is TGTGCCATCAGTGGGACCGGGACAGGGGCCCTAAGGGCGGACGGGACCCAGTACTTC.

The genes are TRBV10-3 and TRBJ2-5; D possibly uses TRBD1 or TRBD2 (7 bases each). The length of the CDR3 is 15 residues. Trimming cost V 3 bases and J 5 bases, with 16 bases left between them. Germline CDR1 ENHRY, CDR2 SYGVKD. The CDR3: CAISDTSRGGETQYF. CDR3 coding DNA: TGTGCCATCAGTGATACGTCCAGGGGGGGTGAGACCCAGTACTTC.

A few counts support this clonotype. V gene TRBV29-1 combines with J gene TRBJ1-5; D is possibly TRBD1 (5 bases). CDR3 length: 14 amino acids. CDR1 is SQVTM, CDR2 ANQGSEA, per germline. V was pared by 6 bases and J by 1 base, with 13 bases between. CDR3 residues: CSVPGGVSNQPQHF. CDR3 in DNA: TGCAGCGTCCCTGGGGGGGTAAGCAATCAGCCCCAGCATTTT. Combining the CDR3 with reference TRBV29-1 and TRBJ1-5 gives the whole variable domain SAVISQKPSRDICQRGTSLTIQCQVDSQVTMMFWYRQQPGQSLTLIATANQGSEATYESGFVIDKFPISRPNLTFSTLTVSNMSPEDSSIYLCSVPGGVSNQPQHFGDGTRLSIL.

This clonotype was found a few times. The rearrangement uses TRBV7-9 and TRBJ2-1; D ambiguous. V lost 0 bases and J lost 12, with 18 bases in between. CDR1 and CDR2 (germline): SEHNR, FQNEAQ (reference sequence). This CDR3 contains 15 residues. The CDR3 DNA follows: TGTGCCAGCAGCTTAGCCGCTGACCTAGTTTCTTCGCAGTTCTTC. Its translation: CASSLAADLVSSQFF. Complete variable domain (other parts from reference TRBV7-9 and TRBJ2-1): DTGVSQNPRHKITKRGQNVTFRCDPISEHNRLYWYRQTLGQGPEFLTYFQNEAQLEKSRLLSDRFSAERPKGSFSTLEIQRTEQGDSAMYLCASSLAADLVSSQFFGPGTRLTVL.

This clonotype was counted a few times. The V and J genes are TRBV2 and TRBJ2-1; the D gene is possibly TRBD1 (6 bases). V lost 7 bases, J lost 8 bases, and 21 bases lay in between. Germline V CDR1 and CDR2: SNHLY, FYNNEI. This CDR3 has 15 residues. CDR3 in DNA: TGTGCCAGCATATCAGGGGCCGCAGCTTACCATGAGCAGTTCTTC. This translates into CASISGAAAYHEQFF.

This sequence joins TRBV7-2 and TRBJ2-1; TRBD2 agrees at 8 bases. V trimming: 10 bases; J trimming: 7 bases; junction bases outside the gene matches: 9. Germline V CDR1 and CDR2: SGHTA, FQGNSA. The CDR3 has 13 residues. Written as DNA, the CDR3 is TGTGCCATCAGAGCGGGGGTGCGGAATGAGCAGTTCTTC. Translation gives CAIRAGVRNEQFF.

With regard to this clonotype: Mismatch with germline at one junction end may stem from a read error. The genes are TRBV14 and TRBJ2-5; D is possibly TRBD2 (5 bases). The CDR3 extends over 18 amino acids. In germline, CDR1 is SGHDN, CDR2 FVKESK. CDR3 bases: TGTGCCAGCTGCCAAGATCTTGGGAGAGGACTGGAAAAAGAGACCCAGTACTTC. It yields the protein CASCQDLGRGLEKETQYF. The full variable domain, with the rest looked up from reference TRBV14 and TRBJ2-5, is EAGVTQFPSHSVIEKGQTVTLRCDPISGHDNLYWYRRVMGKEIKFLLHFVKESKQDESGMPNNRFLAERTGGTYSTLKVQPAELEDSGVYFCASCQDLGRGLEKETQYFGPGTRLLVL.